This note documents a single T cell receptor (beta chain) sequence. Its antigen target is currently unknown. The record has no base qualities; no much larger clone is one base away. The source of the sample is a study of blood T cell repertoires in COVID-19 (dated by TCRdb to 2020 to 2021). Some background on the complete study: Samples covering the acute and convalescent phases of COVID-19 were provided by collaborators in the United States, Italy and Spain. Deeply sampled blood TCRbeta repertoires from subjects exposed to, actively infected with, or recovered from COVID-19 were included in the dataset. The material from the prospective study consisted of cDNA or gDNA derived from T cells, B-cell-depleted T cells, or PBMCs. The repertoires were released in a freely available public database intended as a resource for research on the immune response to SARS-CoV-2. The sample metadata nearly always contained a de-identified subject ID, COVID-19 status, age in years and sex. Samples were obtained from the ongoing ImmuneRACE study (first 160 participants) and from 1,254 subjects provided by 6 global collaborators. Where available, HLA class I and class II types were taken from metadata supplied by the sample provider and were not determined by assay-based typing.

Relative to germline, V is missing 0 bases and J is missing 6 bases, with 7 bases of the junction outside any gene match. Sequences SGDLS (CDR1) and YYNGEE (CDR2) are obtained from the germline V gene. The CDR3 contains 16 residues, cysteine and phenylalanine counted. Here the CDR3 DNA is all that survives: 48 bases in frame from base 1. The paper's findings and limits, for the study overall: The amount of clinical and demographic metadata varied by source and participant and was provided uncurated.

TCRbeta CDR3 regions were amplified from genomic DNA using the immunoSEQ Assay, a bias-controlled multiplex PCR. The published analysis was carried out like this. Nucleated cell counts per sample were estimated from amplification of reference gene primers within the assay. To quantify the absolute abundance of each unique TCRbeta CDR3 rearrangement, sequence reads were collapsed and filtered. For each sample, productive Simpson clonality was calculated as the square root of Simpson's diversity index across productive rearrangements. TCRdb provides this immuneACCESS table in a form limited to in-frame rearrangements. Some clones are lacking; in checked studies, under half of them reflect an unresolved V gene, and why the rest are absent is not known. V, J and clone size are taken as reported in that table, and D and trimming were inferred from the DNA itself. The sample has approximately 70,000 clones on record, 85% to 90% of them singletons. The ten most abundant clones make up around 3.9% of the sample.

Each collaborating institution followed its own protocols to collect whole blood in K2EDTA tubes. For TCRbeta analysis, collaborator samples were shipped as frozen whole blood, as isolated PBMCs, or as DNA extracted from either sample type. The clonotype was recovered from a man aged 65 to 79 with active COVID-19. This sequence uses TRBV9 and TRBJ2-3, with 10 bases in between that match TRBD2. Material for sequencing was peripheral blood. The CDR3 protein: CASSVEGSGRRDTQYF. The DNA is as follows: TGTGCCAGCAGCGTAGAAGGTAGCGGGAGGCGGGATACGCAGTATTTT.